This T cell receptor beta chain comes out of a study of cytomegalovirus exposure and HLA in healthy donors. Comment on this clone: The antigen is undetermined.

The CDR3 covers 14 residues. Trimming at V came to 0 bases and at J to 5 bases, leaving 1 base not matched to a gene. Germline V CDR1 and CDR2: SGDLS, YYNGEE. The protocol was immunoSEQ multiplex PCR, while the TCRdb copy is restricted to in-frame clones and leaves out a portion. The table includes 230,000 or so clones, almost 90% detected once. Regarding the study as a whole: Confirmation was obtained in vitro that three CMV-associated chains are specific for CMV antigens.

This TCR came from a woman in her late teens or twenties in good health and CMV-seronegative. The chain carries TRBV9 and TRBJ2-5; the match to TRBD2 covers 10 bases. The sequencing input was PBMCs. CDR3 residues: CASSVEAGGETQYF. The DNA for the CDR3 is TGTGCCAGCAGCGTAGAAGCGGGGGGGGAGACCCAGTACTTC.